The 27 T cell receptor beta chains below all came from one sample that was sequenced in a study of OX40 agonist ivuxolimab in advanced cancers. The data were produced by immunoSEQ multiplex PCR, yet TCRdb's version contains in-frame clones alone and is incomplete. Of around 68,000 clones listed, around nine tenths are singletons. Material: CD4+ or CD8+ T cells sorted from blood, obtained in a trial of the OX40 agonist ivuxolimab. The receptors were sampled from an adult with an advanced solid tumor such as melanoma, head and neck, liver or kidney cancer.

The J gene is TRBJ2-1, the V gene TRBV7-6; maybe TRBD2 (5 bases). CDR3 size: 16 residues. Germline assignment: CDR1 SGHVS and CDR2 FNYEAQ. V lost 4 bases to trimming and J lost 5 bases, with 18 bases between them. The CDR3 spells CASSSPIGDPHNEQFF. The CDR3 DNA sequence: TGTGCCAGCAGCTCCCCAATCGGGGATCCTCACAATGAGCAGTTCTTC.

This chain uses TRBV5-6 with TRBJ1-1; TRBD1 aligns across 8 bases. The CDR3 contains 14 residues. In germline, CDR1 is SGHDT, CDR2 YYEEEE. V was pared by 2 bases and J by 6 bases, with 6 bases of the junction left unmatched. CDR3 region: CASSLVTGVAEAFF. Written as DNA, the CDR3 is TGTGCCAGCAGCTTAGTGACAGGGGTGGCTGAAGCTTTCTTT.

This clone occurred a few times. CDR3 loop: CASSGLNEVGEKLFF. The CDR3 DNA reads TGTGCCAGCAGTGGCTTGAACGAGGTGGGGGAAAAACTGTTTTTT. V is TRBV6-6 and J is TRBJ1-4; D is undetermined. The CDR3 is made up of 15 amino acids. Trimming removed 5 bases at V and 8 bases at J, with 18 bases between. CDR1 MNHNY and CDR2 SVGAGI come from the germline V gene (reference sequence).

The rearrangement uses TRBV11-2 and TRBJ2-3, with 10 nucleotides matching TRBD2. The CDR3 contains 17 residues. V lost 1 base, J lost 2 bases, and 6 bases stayed unmatched. The germline gives CDR1 SGHAT, CDR2 FQNNGV. The DNA for the CDR3 is TGTGCCAGCAGCTTAGGGAGGACTAGCGGCCTCACAGATACGCAGTATTTT. It codes for CASSLGRTSGLTDTQYF.

V is TRBV5-6 and J is TRBJ2-5, with unresolved D. Germline V gene data show CDR1 as SGHDT and CDR2 as YYEEEE. Between the trimmed V and J ends, which lost 0 bases and 0 bases, there was a span of 6 bases. The length of the CDR3 is 14 residues. Written as DNA, the CDR3 is TGTGCCAGCAGCTTGGTAACTAACCAAGAGACCCAGTACTTC. Residues: CASSLVTNQETQYF.

CDR3 coding DNA: TGTGCCAGCAGCCCGTCAAGAACCACTGAAGCTTTCTTT. It translates to CASSPSRTTEAFF. The rearrangement uses TRBV6-5 and TRBJ1-1; D remains ambiguous. Germline V gene sequence: CDR1 MNHEY, CDR2 SVGAGI. The CDR3 is made up of 13 amino acids. V dropped 6 bases and J dropped 4 bases, with 12 bases sitting between them.

This rearrangement joins TRBV10-3 to TRBJ1-5, with a possible D match to TRBD1 (5 bases). CDR1 and CDR2 (germline): ENHRY, SYGVKD. There are 13 residues in the CDR3. V gave up 10 bases and J gave up 2 bases, with 12 bases separating them. The CDR3 DNA sequence: TGTGCCACCCTTGGGGACGGCAATCAGCCCCAGCATTTT. Translated, it gives CATLGDGNQPQHF.

The chain links TRBV2 to TRBJ2-3, with 9 bases lining up with TRBD2. V shed 0 bases, J shed 1 base, and the junction held 2 bases outside the gene matches. The CDR3 is 16 residues long. Germline lookup yields CDR1 SNHLY and CDR2 FYNNEI. CDR3 coding DNA: TGTGCCAGCAGTGAAGCAAGACTAGCGGGCACAGATACGCAGTATTTT. This gives the protein CASSEARLAGTDTQYF.

Of note for this clone: Other DNA sequences in this sample translate to the same CDR3. The chain recombines TRBV27 with TRBJ1-1; TRBD1 might be the D (5 bases). V was cut by 0 bases and J by 1 base, with 9 bases left in between. The germline CDR1 and CDR2 sequences are MNHEY and SMNVEV (reference sequence). This CDR3 region has 15 residues. The CDR3 spells CASSLSGTGNTEAFF. DNA of the CDR3: TGTGCCAGCAGTTTATCGGGAACAGGGAACACTGAAGCTTTCTTT.

This chain uses TRBV10-3 with TRBJ2-7; no firm D call. V lost 0 bases to trimming and J lost 0 bases, with 9 bases between them. CDR1 and CDR2 from the germline V gene are ENHRY and SYGVKD. CDR3 length: 15 amino acids. This chain's CDR3 is CAISESSQSSYEQYF. The CDR3 region has the DNA TGTGCCATCAGTGAGTCCAGCCAGTCCTCCTACGAGCAGTACTTC.

This chain links TRBV19 with TRBJ2-5; possibly TRBD2 for D (5 bases). CDR3 length: 14 residues. Germline lookup yields CDR1 LNHDA and CDR2 SQIVND (reference sequence). Trimming stripped 4 bases from V and 5 bases from J, with 14 bases between. The CDR3: CASSRVAGRETQYF. The CDR3 DNA is TGTGCCAGTAGTAGAGTGGCGGGTCGGGAGACCCAGTACTTC.

The chain recombines TRBV7-9 with TRBJ2-5; 11 bases fit TRBD2. The CDR3 length is 13 residues. The J segment lost 4 bases and the V segment lost 8 bases, leaving 3 bases of the junction unmatched. Germline CDR1 reads SEHNR; CDR2 reads FQNEAQ (reference sequence). The CDR3 protein is CASDGLAGETQYF. As DNA, the CDR3 is TGTGCCAGCGATGGACTAGCGGGAGAGACCCAGTACTTC.

The V gene is TRBV4-2, the J gene TRBJ2-2; TRBD1 matches at 8 bases. This CDR3 contains 15 residues. CDR1 is LGHNA and CDR2 is YNFKEQ in the germline V gene. Trimming cost V 5 bases and J 4 bases; bases outside gene matches: 6. The CDR3 sequence is CASSSDQGATGELFF. DNA for the CDR3: TGTGCCAGCAGCTCAGATCAGGGGGCCACCGGGGAGCTGTTTTTT.

V and J are TRBV4-3 and TRBJ2-7; TRBD1 aligns across 7 bases. The CDR3 has 14 residues. Germline assignment: CDR1 LGHNA and CDR2 YSLEER. The junction had 3 bases not matched to a gene; V was cut back by 0 bases and J by 4 bases. CDR3 loop: CASSQDDREYEQYF. The CDR3 coding sequence is TGCGCCAGCAGCCAAGACGACAGGGAATACGAGCAGTACTTC.

The genes are TRBV6-1 and TRBJ1-2; no firm D call. Per the germline V gene, CDR1 is MNHNS and CDR2 is SASEGT. The length of the CDR3 is 15 residues. The germline V and J ends were trimmed by 0 bases and 4 bases, with 12 bases remaining between them. In DNA form, the CDR3 reads TGTGCCAGCAGTGAAGCCCGGTCAGATACCTATGGCTACACCTTC. Amino acids: CASSEARSDTYGYTF.

In nucleotides, the CDR3 is TGTGCCAGCAGCGTAGAGGGGCAATCGAACACCGGGGAGCTGTTTTTT. Translation: CASSVEGQSNTGELFF. The V call is TRBV9, the J call TRBJ2-2; tentative D call: TRBD1 (5 bases). Trimming removed 0 bases at V and 0 bases at J, with 9 bases between. There are 16 residues in the CDR3. Looked up from germline, CDR1 is SGDLS and CDR2 is YYNGEE.

This clone was counted a few times. This chain uses TRBV18 with TRBJ2-1; D ambiguous. V lost 1 base, J lost 12 bases, and 19 bases lay in between. The CDR3 contains 15 residues. Germline CDR1 is KGHSH and CDR2 is LQKENI. The CDR3 loop reads CASSPRNQAQPGQFF. CDR3 nucleotides: TGTGCCAGCTCACCACGTAACCAGGCCCAACCTGGGCAGTTCTTC. The entire variable domain, with the rest obtained from reference TRBV18 and TRBJ2-1, is as follows: NAGVMQNPRHLVRRRGQEARLRCSPMKGHSHVYWYRQLPEEGLKFMVYLQKENIIDESGMPKERFSAEFPKEGPSILRIQQVVRGDSAAYFCASSPRNQAQPGQFFGPGTRLTVL.

This clone was counted only a few times. This chain joins TRBV7-2 and TRBJ1-2; 9 positions match TRBD1. Germline V gives CDR1 SGHTA, CDR2 FQGNSA. This CDR3 contains 12 residues. The V and J ends lost 6 bases and 6 bases, in that order; junction bases with no gene match: 2. This CDR3 reads CASSRTGDGYTF. The CDR3 DNA follows: TGTGCCAGCAGTCGGACAGGGGATGGCTACACCTTC.

The chain has TRBV6-5 and TRBJ1-5; weak D call: TRBD1 (5 bases). Germline V lookup: CDR1 MNHEY, CDR2 SVGAGI. The CDR3 runs 13 residues. V was pared by 7 bases and J by 6 bases, with 13 bases between. The CDR3 DNA sequence: TGTGCCAGCACCGACGGGGGGGTTCAGCCCCAGCATTTT. It yields the protein CASTDGGVQPQHF.

The chain is built from TRBV9 and TRBJ2-1; D is perhaps TRBD1 (6 bases). Per the germline V gene, CDR1 is SGDLS and CDR2 is YYNGEE. Trimming removed 2 bases from V and 8 bases from J, with 14 bases in between. The CDR3 totals 14 residues. This CDR3 is CASSVTGRVYEQFF. CDR3 DNA sequence: TGTGCCAGCAGCGTCACAGGGCGAGTGTATGAGCAGTTCTTC.

This clone was detected once. This chain links TRBV6-5 with TRBJ1-5, with 7 positions matching TRBD1. The V gene's germline CDR1 is MNHEY and CDR2 SVGAGI. The junction had 8 bases not matched to a gene; V was cut back by 2 bases and J by 7 bases. The CDR3 is 15 amino acids. The CDR3 sequence: CASSYPTGVGQPQHF. The CDR3 region has the DNA TGTGCCAGCAGTTACCCCACAGGGGTGGGACAGCCCCAGCATTTT.

The CDR3 nucleotides are TGTGCCAGCAGCCCCGGACGGTCCTACAATGAGCAGTTCTTC. Translation: CASSPGRSYNEQFF. V usage is TRBV7-9 and J usage is TRBJ2-1, with D unclear. Trimming removed 5 bases from V and 1 base from J, with 9 bases in between. Germline CDR1 reads SEHNR; CDR2 reads FQNEAQ (reference sequence). This CDR3 is 14 amino acids long.

The chain carries TRBV9 and TRBJ2-1, with 10 bases lining up with TRBD2. Germline V gene data show CDR1 as SGDLS and CDR2 as YYNGEE. The CDR3 has 15 amino acids. With V trimmed by 3 bases and J by 4 bases, 4 bases remained unmatched. The CDR3, as DNA: TGTGCCAGCAGCGCCGGACTAGCGGAATACAATGAGCAGTTCTTC. Amino acid sequence: CASSAGLAEYNEQFF.

The rearrangement joins TRBV5-1 to TRBJ1-1, with D tentatively TRBD1 (5 bases). CDR1 and CDR2 from the germline V gene are SGHRS and YFSETQ. The CDR3 consists of 14 residues. V shed 4 bases and J shed 1 base, with 11 bases lying between them. For the CDR3, the DNA is TGCGCCAGCAGCAACCAGGGCCGGAACACTGAAGCTTTCTTT. Translating gives CASSNQGRNTEAFF.

V gene TRBV7-8 combines with J gene TRBJ1-1; 8 nucleotides match TRBD1. The CDR3 sequence is 15 residues long. Germline assignment: CDR1 SGHVS and CDR2 FQNEAQ. The junction had 3 bases not matched to a gene; V was cut back by 2 bases and J by 1 base. CDR3 amino acids: CASSLRDRPNTEAFF. The CDR3 DNA follows: TGTGCCAGCAGCTTAAGGGACAGGCCGAACACTGAAGCTTTCTTT. The entire variable domain, with the rest obtained from reference TRBV7-8 and TRBJ1-1, is as follows: GAGVSQSPRYKVAKRGQDVALRCDPISGHVSLFWYQQALGQGPEFLTYFQNEAQLDKSGLPSDRFFAERPEGSVSTLKIQRTQQEDSAVYLCASSLRDRPNTEAFFGQGTRLTVV.

This clone was seen a handful of times. V gene TRBV6-1 combines with J gene TRBJ1-6, with D uncertain. Germline V gives CDR1 MNHNS, CDR2 SASEGT. The CDR3 totals 15 residues. V shed 1 base and J shed 7 bases, with 11 bases lying between them. The CDR3 coding sequence is TGTGCCAGCAGTGAAGTACAGATCGGGAATTCACCCCTCCACTTT. Its translation: CASSEVQIGNSPLHF.

J is TRBJ2-5 and V is TRBV7-9, with D possibly being TRBD1 or TRBD2 (6 bases each). Germline V gene sequence: CDR1 SEHNR, CDR2 FQNEAQ (reference sequence). Deletions cut 1 base from V and 5 bases from J, with 17 bases between. This CDR3 has 16 amino acids. The CDR3 DNA follows: TGTGCCAGCAGCTTAGGAGACGGGGGCGACTGGGAGACCCAGTACTTC. Translation gives CASSLGDGGDWETQYF. Using reference TRBV7-9 and TRBJ2-5 for the parts outside the CDR3, the full variable domain is DTGVSQNPRHKITKRGQNVTFRCDPISEHNRLYWYRQTLGQGPEFLTYFQNEAQLEKSRLLSDRFSAERPKGSFSTLEIQRTEQGDSAMYLCASSLGDGGDWETQYFGPGTRLLVL.